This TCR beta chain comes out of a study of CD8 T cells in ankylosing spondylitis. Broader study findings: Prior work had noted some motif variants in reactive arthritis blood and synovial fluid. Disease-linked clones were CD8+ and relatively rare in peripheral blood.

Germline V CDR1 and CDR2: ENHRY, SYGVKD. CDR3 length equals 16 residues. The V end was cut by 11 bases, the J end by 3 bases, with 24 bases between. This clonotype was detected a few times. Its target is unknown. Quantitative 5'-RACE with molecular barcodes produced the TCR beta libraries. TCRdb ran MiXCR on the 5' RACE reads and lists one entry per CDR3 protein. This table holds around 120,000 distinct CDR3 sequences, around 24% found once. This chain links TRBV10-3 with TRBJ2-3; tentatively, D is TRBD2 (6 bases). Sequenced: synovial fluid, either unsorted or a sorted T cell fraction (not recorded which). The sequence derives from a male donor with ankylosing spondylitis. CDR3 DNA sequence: TGTGCCCTAAGGGGAGGAGGGCCAGGAGGTACAGATACGCAGTATTTT. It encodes CALRGGGPGGTDTQYF.